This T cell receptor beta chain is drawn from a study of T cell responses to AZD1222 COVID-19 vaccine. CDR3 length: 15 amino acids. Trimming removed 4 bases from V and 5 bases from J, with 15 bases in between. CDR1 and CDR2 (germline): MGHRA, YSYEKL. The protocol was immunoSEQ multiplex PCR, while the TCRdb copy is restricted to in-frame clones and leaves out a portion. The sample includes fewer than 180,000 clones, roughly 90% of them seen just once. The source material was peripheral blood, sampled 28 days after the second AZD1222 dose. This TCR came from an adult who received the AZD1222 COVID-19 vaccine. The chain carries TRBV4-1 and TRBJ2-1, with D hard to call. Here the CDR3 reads CASSPQVVMHNEQFF. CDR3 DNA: TGCGCCAGCAGCCCCCAAGTGGTTATGCACAATGAGCAGTTCTTC.